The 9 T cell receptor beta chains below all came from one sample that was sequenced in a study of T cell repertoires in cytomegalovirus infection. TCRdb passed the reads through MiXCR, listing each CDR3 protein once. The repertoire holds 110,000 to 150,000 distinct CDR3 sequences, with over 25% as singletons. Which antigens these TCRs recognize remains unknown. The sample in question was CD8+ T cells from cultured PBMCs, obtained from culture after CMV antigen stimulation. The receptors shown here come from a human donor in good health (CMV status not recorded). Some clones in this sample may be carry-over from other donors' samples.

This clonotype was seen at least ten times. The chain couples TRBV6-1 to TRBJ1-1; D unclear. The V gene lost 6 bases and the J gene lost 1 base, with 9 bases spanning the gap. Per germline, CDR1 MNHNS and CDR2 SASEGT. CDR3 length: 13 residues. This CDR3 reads CASSKGANTEAFF. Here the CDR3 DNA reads TGTGCCAGCAGCAAGGGAGCGAACACTGAAGCTTTCTTT.

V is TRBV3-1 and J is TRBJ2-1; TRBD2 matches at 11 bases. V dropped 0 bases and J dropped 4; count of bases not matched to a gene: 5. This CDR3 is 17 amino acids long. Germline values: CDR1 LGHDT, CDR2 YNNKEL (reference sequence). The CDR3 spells CASSQDKVAGGYNEQFF. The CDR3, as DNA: TGTGCCAGCAGCCAAGATAAAGTAGCGGGGGGGTACAATGAGCAGTTCTTC.

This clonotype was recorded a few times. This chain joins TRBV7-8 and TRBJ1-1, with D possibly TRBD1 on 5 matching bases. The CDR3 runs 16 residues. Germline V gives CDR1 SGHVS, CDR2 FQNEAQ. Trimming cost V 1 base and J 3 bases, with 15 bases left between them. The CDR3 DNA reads TGTGCCAGCAGCTTAGTTCGCCTACAGGCGGACACTGAAGCTTTCTTT. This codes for CASSLVRLQADTEAFF. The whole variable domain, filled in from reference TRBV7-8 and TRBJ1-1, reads GAGVSQSPRYKVAKRGQDVALRCDPISGHVSLFWYQQALGQGPEFLTYFQNEAQLDKSGLPSDRFFAERPEGSVSTLKIQRTQQEDSAVYLCASSLVRLQADTEAFFGQGTRLTVV.

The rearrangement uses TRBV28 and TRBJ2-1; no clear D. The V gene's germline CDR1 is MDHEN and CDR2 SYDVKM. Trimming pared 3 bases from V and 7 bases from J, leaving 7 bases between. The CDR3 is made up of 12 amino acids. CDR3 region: CASSLRLNEQFF. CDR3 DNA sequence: TGTGCCAGCAGTTTGCGCCTTAATGAGCAGTTCTTC.

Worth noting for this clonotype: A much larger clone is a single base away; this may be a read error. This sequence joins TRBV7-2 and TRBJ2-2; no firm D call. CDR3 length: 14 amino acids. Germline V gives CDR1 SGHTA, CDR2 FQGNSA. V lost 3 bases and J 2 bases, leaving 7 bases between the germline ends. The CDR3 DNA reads TGTGCCAGCAGCTTCGGGCGTAACACCGGGGAGCTGTTTTTT. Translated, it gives CASSFGRNTGELFF.

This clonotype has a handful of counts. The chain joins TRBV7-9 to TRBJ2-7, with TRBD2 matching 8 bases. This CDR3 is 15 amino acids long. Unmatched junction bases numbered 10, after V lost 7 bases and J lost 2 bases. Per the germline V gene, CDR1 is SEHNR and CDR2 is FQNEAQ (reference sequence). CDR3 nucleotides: TGTGCCAGCACCTCGGGGGGGCGCGGGCCCTACGAGCAGTACTTC. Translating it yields CASTSGGRGPYEQYF.

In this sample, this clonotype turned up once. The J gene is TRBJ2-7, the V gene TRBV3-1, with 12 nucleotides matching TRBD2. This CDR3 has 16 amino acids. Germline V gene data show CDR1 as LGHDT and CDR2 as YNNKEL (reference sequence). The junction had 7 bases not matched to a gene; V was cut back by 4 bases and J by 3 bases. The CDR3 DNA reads TGTGCCAGCAGCCCATTCACTAGCGGGGGGATCTACGAGCAGTACTTC. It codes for CASSPFTSGGIYEQYF.

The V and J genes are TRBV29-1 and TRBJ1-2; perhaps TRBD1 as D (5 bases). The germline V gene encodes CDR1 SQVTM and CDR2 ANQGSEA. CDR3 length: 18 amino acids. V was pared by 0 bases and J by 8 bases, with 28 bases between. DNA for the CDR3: TGCAGCGTTGAAGACGGACGTATTGCAGGGCCCCCGAAATTAGGCTACACCTTC. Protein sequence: CSVEDGRIAGPPKLGYTF.

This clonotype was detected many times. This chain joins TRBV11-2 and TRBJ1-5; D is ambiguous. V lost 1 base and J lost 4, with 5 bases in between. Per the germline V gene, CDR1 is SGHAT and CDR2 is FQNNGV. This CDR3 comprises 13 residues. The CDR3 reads CASSLVGNQPQHF. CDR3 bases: TGTGCCAGCAGCTTAGTGGGGAATCAGCCCCAGCATTTT. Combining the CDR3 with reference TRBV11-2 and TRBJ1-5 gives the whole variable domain EAGVAQSPRYKIIEKRQSVAFWCNPISGHATLYWYQQILGQGPKLLIQFQNNGVVDDSQLPKDRFSAERLKGVDSTLKIQPAKLEDSAVYLCASSLVGNQPQHFGDGTRLSIL.